This T cell receptor (delta chain) was found in a study of gamma-delta T cells after stem cell transplantation. V lost 0 bases to trimming and J lost 0 bases, with 19 bases between them. Germline assignment: CDR1 GEAIGNYY and CDR2 EKD. The CDR3 covers 18 residues. The table lists this clone with a few counts. The protein recorded in TCRdb matches a much larger clone and deviates from this DNA's translation at residue 8, suggesting a read error; the protein here is obtained by translating the DNA. TCRdb re-called the RT-PCR reads with CATT. Here the sample spans 2,600 or so delta-chain clones, approximately 3.1% being singletons.

The genes are TRDV2 and TRDJ1; maybe TRDD3 (6 bases). Input material: gamma-delta T cells. The clonotype comes from a human donor. It is not recorded whose cells these are; they may come from a transplant donor. The CDR3 sequence: CACDTVAAGDPYTDKLIF. Here the CDR3 DNA reads TGTGCCTGTGACACCGTAGCAGCTGGGGACCCGTACACCGATAAACTCATCTTT.